This T cell receptor beta chain was sequenced during a study of T cell changes during pregnancy in multiple sclerosis. Data came from immunoSEQ multiplex PCR; TCRdb stores just in-frame clones and leaves some out. The sample includes approximately 50,000 clones, roughly 93% of them seen just once. J was trimmed by 3 bases and V by 4 bases; bases with no gene match: 2. The length of the CDR3 is 13 residues. Germline CDR1 is SEHNR and CDR2 is FQNEAQ (reference sequence). The rearrangement uses TRBV7-9 and TRBJ1-2, with TRBD1 identical over 7 bases. This receptor was taken from a female donor with multiple sclerosis, enrolled in a pregnancy study. Specimen: peripheral blood, collected in the second trimester of pregnancy. The CDR3 DNA reads as TGTGCCAGCAGCTGGGGACAGTACTATGGCTACACCTTC. Translation: CASSWGQYYGYTF.